The T cell receptor beta chain described here comes from a study of T cell responses to AZD1222 COVID-19 vaccine. Study outcomes and limitations: Most donors were white British, females outnumbered males, and clonal diversity was possibly underestimated. Just six people given AZD1222 tested seropositive at baseline. Spike-spanning, vaccine-associated CD4 TCRs were dominant at 160-218 and 743-854.

The germline V gene encodes CDR1 SQVTM and CDR2 ANQGSEA. This CDR3 spans 16 amino acids. V lost 4 bases and J lost 1; bases outside the gene matches: 4. In the case of this clone: Its antigen is unknown.

Generated by immunoSEQ multiplex PCR, the TCRdb table keeps only in-frame clones and is missing some. The table records approximately 150,000 clones, about 92% of them present only once. The source of this sequence is an adult in good health. The sequences come from peripheral blood, collected on day 0 of AZD1222 vaccination. V and J are TRBV29-1 and TRBJ2-3, with TRBD2 identical over 14 bases. In DNA, the CDR3 is TGCAGCGTTGGCGGACTAGCGGGGGGCGGCACAGATACGCAGTATTTT. Residues: CSVGGLAGGGTDTQYF.